This T cell receptor beta chain comes out of a study of T-cell reconstitution after alpha-beta-depleted transplantation in children. CDR3 length equals 17 residues. V was clipped by 3 bases and J by 8 bases; unmatched bases: 9. CDR1 LGHNA and CDR2 YSLEER come from the germline V gene. This clonotype has ten or more counts. TCRbeta library construction was performed incorporating unique molecular identifiers. TCRdb reprocessed the PCR reads with MiXCR, giving one entry per CDR3 protein. The table records around 96,000 distinct CDR3 sequences, more than 9% of them present only once. The V call is TRBV4-3, the J call TRBJ2-1, with 14 nucleotides matching TRBD2. The material sequenced was PBMCs from the stem cell graft donor, taken from the stem cell graft. This clonotype was sampled from a human donor who donated a stem cell graft to a child with inherited bone marrow failure. CDR3 sequence reads: CASSHAVTSGGAYEQFF. The CDR3 DNA is TGCGCCAGCAGCCACGCCGTGACTAGCGGGGGGGCCTATGAGCAGTTCTTC.